The 20 T cell receptor beta chains in this list originate from one sample, sequenced in a study of blood T cell repertoires in COVID-19. The method was immunoSEQ multiplex PCR; TCRdb's version includes in-frame clones alone and lacks a portion of them. This repertoire shows around 150,000 clones, 85% found once; its top ten account for about 3.3%. Sequenced: peripheral blood. The receptors originated from a human donor with acute or convalescent COVID-19. The donor label of this sample is uncertain.

The chain joins TRBV5-4 to TRBJ2-7; 7 bases align to TRBD1. Trimming at V came to 1 base and at J to 3 bases, leaving 7 bases not matched to a gene. This CDR3 is built from 15 residues. CDR1 SGHNT and CDR2 YYREEE come from the germline V gene (reference sequence). This chain's CDR3 is CASSLKETGNYEQYF. As DNA, the CDR3 is TGTGCCAGCAGCTTGAAGGAGACAGGGAACTACGAGCAGTACTTC.

This clone was counted a few times. The CDR3 here is CASSYKGQGFNEQFF. In DNA, the CDR3 is TGTGCCAGCAGTTACAAGGGACAGGGTTTCAATGAGCAGTTCTTC. The chain employs TRBV6-5 and TRBJ2-1; 9 bases match TRBD1. The J segment lost 6 bases and the V segment lost 2 bases, leaving 5 bases of the junction unmatched. Per the germline V gene, CDR1 is MNHEY and CDR2 is SVGAGI. This CDR3 comprises 15 residues.

The CDR3: CASSSPPSGLYQETQYF. The CDR3 bases are TGTGCCAGCAGCTCCCCTCCTAGCGGGTTGTACCAAGAGACCCAGTACTTC. The chain links TRBV21-1 to TRBJ2-5; the table's D call, TRBD2, was not checked against the DNA. TRBV21-1 is a documented pseudogene. The CDR3 has 17 residues.

This chain links TRBV27 with TRBJ2-6; D call uncertain. Trimming pared 3 bases from V and 2 bases from J, leaving 8 bases between. CDR1 MNHEY and CDR2 SMNVEV come from the germline V gene (reference sequence). The length of the CDR3 is 15 residues. CDR3 DNA: TGTGCCAGCAGTTTTTTGTCGGCTGGGGCCAACGTCCTGACTTTC. It codes for CASSFLSAGANVLTF.

The V and J genes are TRBV7-3 and TRBJ2-5; a weak D match, TRBD1 (6 bases). The CDR3 length is 17 residues. The germline CDR1 and CDR2 sequences are SGHTA and FQGTGA. V lost 5 bases, J lost 2 bases, and 21 bases lay in between. The CDR3 loop reads CASSNPEVPGVQETQYF. The CDR3 region has the DNA TGTGCCAGCAGCAACCCCGAAGTTCCAGGGGTACAAGAGACCCAGTACTTC.

This chain uses TRBV6-6 with TRBJ2-5; 7 bases match TRBD1. The CDR3 consists of 16 residues. V gave up 5 bases and J gave up 2 bases; unmatched junction bases: 11. In germline, CDR1 is MNHNY, CDR2 SVGAGI (reference sequence). This chain's CDR3 is CASSKNPGQRQETQYF. Here the CDR3 DNA reads TGTGCCAGCAGTAAAAACCCGGGACAGAGACAAGAGACCCAGTACTTC.

The chain employs TRBV3-1 (or the pseudogene TRBV3-2) and TRBJ2-4; D is possibly TRBD1 (6 bases). Per the germline V gene, CDR1 is LGHDT and CDR2 is YNNKEL (reference sequence). V lost 4 bases, J lost 1 base, and 23 bases lay in between. This CDR3 has 19 amino acids. The CDR3, as DNA: TGTGCCAGCAGCCCAAGTGGGAGCAGGGGTGGTAGTGCCAAAAACATTCAGTACTTC. It encodes CASSPSGSRGGSAKNIQYF.

The chain combines TRBV10-2 with TRBJ2-7, with 8 bases lining up with TRBD1. This CDR3 comprises 14 residues. J lost 0 bases, V lost 7 bases, and 5 bases had no gene match. The V gene's germline CDR1 is WSHSY and CDR2 SAAADI. The CDR3 DNA reads TGCGCCAGCAACCCAGGGGGCGCCTCCTACGAGCAGTACTTC. Its protein is CASNPGGASYEQYF.

This chain uses TRBV12-5 with TRBJ2-5, with TRBD2 identical over 12 bases. Unmatched junction bases numbered 2, after V lost 1 base and J lost 5 bases. The germline CDR1 and CDR2 sequences are LGHNT and FRNRAP. The CDR3 consists of 15 residues. Written as DNA, the CDR3 is TGTGCTAGTGGTTTGGAAGGACTAGCGGGGGAGACCCAGTACTTC. Protein: CASGLEGLAGETQYF.

The chain combines TRBV4-2 with TRBJ2-5, with TRBD2 identical over 8 bases. The CDR3 sequence is 14 residues long. V dropped 8 bases and J dropped 1; count of bases not matched to a gene: 6. CDR1 and CDR2 (germline): LGHNA, YNFKEQ. The CDR3 protein is CASRPGGGQETQYF. Here the CDR3 DNA reads TGTGCCAGCCGCCCCGGGGGGGGCCAAGAGACCCAGTACTTC.

The rearrangement uses TRBV11-2 and TRBJ2-7, with 7 bases matching TRBD1. Germline CDR1 and CDR2: SGHAT and FQNNGV. This CDR3 has 18 residues. V lost 5 bases to trimming and J lost 0 bases; unmatched junction nucleotides: 16. This CDR3 is CASSQGQMSLISSYEQYF. CDR3 nucleotides: TGTGCCAGCAGCCAGGGACAGATGTCCCTTATTAGCTCCTACGAGCAGTACTTC.

This chain joins TRBV12-3 or TRBV12-4 and TRBJ1-6; D is perhaps TRBD1 (5 bases). This CDR3 contains 12 residues. Between the trimmed V and J ends, which lost 2 bases and 10 bases, there was a span of 6 bases. The CDR3 spells CASSLRGSPLHF. CDR3 DNA sequence: TGTGCCAGCAGTTTACGGGGGTCACCCCTCCACTTT.

The CDR3 coding sequence is TGTGCCAGCGAAACCCAGGGACAGGGTCCGAATGAGCAGTTCTTC. Protein: CASETQGQGPNEQFF. V usage is TRBV7-6 and J usage is TRBJ2-1; 9 bases are a match to TRBD1. Unmatched junction bases numbered 12, after V lost 8 bases and J lost 7 bases. From germline, CDR1 is SGHVS and CDR2 FNYEAQ. The CDR3 runs to 15 residues.

The rearrangement uses TRBV14 and TRBJ2-1; D remains ambiguous. The ends were cut back, 1 base at V and 0 bases at J, with 13 bases in the middle. CDR3 length: 17 amino acids. Germline values: CDR1 SGHDN, CDR2 FVKESK. CDR3 region: CASSQVSARPSYNEQFF. CDR3 DNA sequence: TGTGCCAGCAGCCAAGTTTCGGCTAGACCCTCCTACAATGAGCAGTTCTTC.

This chain uses TRBV13 with TRBJ1-6; D is undetermined. The CDR3 runs 16 residues. Between the trimmed V and J ends, which lost 0 bases and 3 bases, there was a span of 9 bases. The germline CDR1 and CDR2 sequences are PRHDT and FYEKMQ (reference sequence). The CDR3: CASSLGRYSYNSPLHF. The CDR3 region has the DNA TGTGCCAGCAGCTTAGGCCGGTACAGCTATAATTCACCCCTCCACTTT.

The rearrangement uses TRBV28 and TRBJ1-2; TRBD1 aligns across 7 bases. This CDR3 contains 14 residues. Looked up from germline, CDR1 is MDHEN and CDR2 is SYDVKM. V shed 6 bases and J 5 bases; nucleotides not matched to a gene: 9. CDR3 protein: CASRRQGLAYGYTF. Written as DNA, the CDR3 is TGTGCCAGCAGGAGACAGGGTCTCGCTTATGGCTACACCTTC.

The chain links TRBV4-2 to TRBJ2-3; 7 positions match TRBD2. V dropped 3 bases and J dropped 1; count of bases not matched to a gene: 10. CDR3 size: 17 residues. CDR1 and CDR2 from the germline V gene are LGHNA and YNFKEQ. CDR3 in DNA: TGTGCCAGCAGCCAGTCTCTACTTGGGGGGGGCACAGATACGCAGTATTTT. As protein: CASSQSLLGGGTDTQYF.

The chain joins TRBV9 to TRBJ1-2; 8 bases map to TRBD1. The V and J ends lost 0 bases and 8 bases, in that order; junction bases with no gene match: 6. Germline V CDR1 and CDR2: SGDLS, YYNGEE. The CDR3 is made up of 14 amino acids. The CDR3 DNA sequence: TGTGCCAGCAGCGTAGAGGACAGGGTAGGGGGCTACACCTTC. This encodes CASSVEDRVGGYTF.

The rearrangement uses TRBV6-5 and TRBJ1-3; D is undetermined. The CDR3 sequence is 13 residues long. Per the germline V gene, CDR1 is MNHEY and CDR2 is SVGAGI. Trimming stripped 6 bases from V and 0 bases from J, with 6 bases between. CDR3 sequence: CASRLYSGNTIYF. The CDR3 coding sequence is TGTGCCAGCAGGTTGTACTCTGGAAACACCATATATTTT.

This clone was seen a few times. The V gene is TRBV10-3, the J gene TRBJ2-7; TRBD2 might be the D (5 bases). Germline-derived CDR1 and CDR2 are ENHRY and SYGVKD. The CDR3 contains 12 residues. Trimming stripped 6 bases from V and 7 bases from J, with 13 bases between. DNA for the CDR3: TGTGCCATCAGCGGCTGGGCGGGTGAGCAGTACTTC. Amino acid sequence: CAISGWAGEQYF.